Each of the 27 T cell receptor beta chains below was sequenced from the same sample in a study of cytotoxic CD8 clonotypes in ibrutinib-treated CLL. TCRdb's table, derived via immunoSEQ multiplex PCR, lists solely in-frame clones and lacks some. The profile covers about 97,000 clones, with approximately 80% appearing a single time and around 25% taken by the ten largest. Sequencing used PBMCs, obtained after 24 months of ibrutinib treatment. Source of these receptors: a human donor with chronic lymphocytic leukemia.

The V gene is TRBV6-4, the J gene TRBJ2-2; D call uncertain. Germline assignment: CDR1 MRHNA and CDR2 SNTAGT. The CDR3 contains 13 residues. The V end lost 6 bases, the J end lost 4 bases, and 9 bases lay between the germline ends. The CDR3 DNA is TGTGCCAGCAGCCCGGGTTCCACCGGGGAGCTGTTTTTT. Translating it yields CASSPGSTGELFF.

This clone was seen at least ten times. V is TRBV5-1 and J is TRBJ2-3; tentative D call: TRBD2 (6 bases). CDR3 length equals 15 residues. V lost 1 base and J lost 3, with 12 bases in between. CDR1 is SGHRS and CDR2 is YFSETQ in the germline V gene. CDR3 in amino acids: CASSLTGVLTDTQYF. CDR3 DNA sequence: TGCGCCAGCAGCTTGACGGGAGTGCTGACAGATACGCAGTATTTT.

This chain uses TRBV18 with TRBJ1-2; no clear D. Trimming took 4 bases from V and 4 from J, leaving 10 bases between them. The CDR3 length is 13 residues. The V gene's germline CDR1 is KGHSH and CDR2 LQKENI. The CDR3 nucleotides are TGTGCCAGCTCACTTGAGAACAGCTATGGCTACACCTTC. Translation: CASSLENSYGYTF.

The rearrangement links TRBV6-7 to TRBJ2-7; D is perhaps TRBD1 or TRBD2 (6 bases each). TRBV6-7 is annotated as an ORF whose role is uncertain. The ends were cut back, 8 bases at V and 2 bases at J, with 16 bases in the middle. This CDR3 comprises 14 residues. CDR3 nucleotides: TGTGCCAGCGCGGGACACCCGGAGACCTACGAGCAGTACTTC. The encoded protein is CASAGHPETYEQYF.

The chain combines TRBV7-2 with TRBJ2-1; D uncertain. The CDR3 is made up of 12 amino acids. CDR1 is SGHTA, CDR2 FQGNSA, per germline. With 5 bases removed from V and 7 bases from J, the gap between germline ends came to 9 bases. The chain's CDR3 is CASSPARNEQFF. The CDR3 region has the DNA TGTGCCAGCAGCCCTGCTAGGAATGAGCAGTTCTTC.

The chain recombines TRBV10-1 with TRBJ2-7, with TRBD2 identical over 9 bases. Germline V CDR1 and CDR2: WNHNN, SYGVQD (reference sequence). This CDR3 comprises 14 residues. After removal of 2 bases from V and 7 bases from J, the junction contained 6 bases not matched to a gene. The CDR3 DNA follows: TGCGCCAGCAGTGAGGCGGGACTAGCCAAGGAGCAGTACTTC. Encoded protein: CASSEAGLAKEQYF.

The chain joins TRBV7-2 to TRBJ2-7, with 13 bases that match TRBD2. V lost 4 bases to trimming and J lost 4 bases; unmatched junction nucleotides: 13. CDR3 length: 18 amino acids. Germline V lookup: CDR1 SGHTA, CDR2 FQGNSA. CDR3 nucleotide sequence: TGTGCCAGCAGCTCAGTACTAGCGGGAGGGCCTTTATCGTACGAGCAGTACTTC. Amino acids: CASSSVLAGGPLSYEQYF.

The sample holds many counts of this clone. The CDR3 sequence: CASSLVGTAVYEQYF. The CDR3 bases are TGTGCCAGCAGCTTAGTGGGAACAGCCGTCTACGAGCAGTACTTC. The chain combines TRBV11-2 with TRBJ2-7; D is unresolved. The CDR3 spans 15 residues. V lost 1 base to trimming and J lost 3 bases, with 13 bases between them. CDR1 and CDR2 (germline): SGHAT, FQNNGV.

This clone was picked up one time. The chain recombines TRBV6-1 with TRBJ1-5, with 10 bases identical to TRBD1. V shed 7 bases, J shed 8 bases, and the junction held 8 bases outside the gene matches. The CDR3 contains 14 residues. The germline gives CDR1 MNHNS, CDR2 SASEGT. The CDR3 DNA follows: TGTGCCAGCAAGGGGACAGGGGTTGTGGAGCCCCAGCATTTT. It translates to CASKGTGVVEPQHF.

CDR3: CASSLELAVGEQYF. CDR3 DNA: TGCGCCAGCAGCTTGGAACTAGCGGTGGGCGAGCAGTACTTC. The V call is TRBV5-1, the J call TRBJ2-7; 8 bases are a match to TRBD2. The germline V gene has CDR1 SGHRS and CDR2 YFSETQ. The CDR3 runs to 14 residues. The J segment lost 6 bases and the V segment lost 0 bases, leaving 5 bases of the junction unmatched.

This chain connects TRBV2 to TRBJ1-1, with 7 bases matching TRBD1. Germline V gene lookup returns CDR1 SNHLY and CDR2 FYNNEI. The CDR3 covers 13 residues. The V segment lost 11 bases and the J segment 1 base; nucleotides outside the gene matches: 7. The CDR3 loop is CAVNRGENTEAFF. In DNA, the CDR3 is TGTGCCGTGAACAGGGGCGAGAACACTGAAGCTTTCTTT.

The rearrangement uses TRBV30 and TRBJ2-7; D call uncertain. The CDR3 is 12 amino acids. V was shortened by 0 bases and J by 1 base, with 4 bases between the two germline ends. In germline, CDR1 is GTSNPN, CDR2 SVGIG (reference sequence). The CDR3, as DNA: TGTGCCTGGAGTGTAACTTCCTACGAGCAGTACTTC. It translates to CAWSVTSYEQYF.

The J gene is TRBJ2-3, the V gene TRBV30; D gene ambiguous. The CDR3 is 15 residues long. Germline assignment: CDR1 GTSNPN and CDR2 SVGIG (reference sequence). Trimming left V 2 bases short and J 2 bases short, with 14 bases between. The CDR3 DNA reads TGTGCCTGGAGTACCCTTTGGGGTAACACAGATACGCAGTATTTT. Protein product: CAWSTLWGNTDTQYF. Complete variable domain (other parts from reference TRBV30 and TRBJ2-3): SQTIHQWPATLVQPVGSPLSLECTVEGTSNPNLYWYRQAAGRGLQLLFYSVGIGQISSEVPQNLSASRPQDRQFILSSKKLLLSDSGFYLCAWSTLWGNTDTQYFGPGTRLTVL.

The genes are TRBV28 and TRBJ1-5; 8 bases fit TRBD1. The CDR3 runs to 14 residues. The V and J ends lost 5 bases and 7 bases, in that order; junction bases with no gene match: 7. The germline CDR1 and CDR2 sequences are MDHEN and SYDVKM. CDR3 region: CASSPDRAGQPQHF. CDR3 coding DNA: TGTGCCAGCAGTCCGGACAGGGCGGGGCAGCCCCAGCATTTT.

CDR3 sequence: CASSGSAGTTGNTIYF. The CDR3 DNA reads as TGTGCCAGCAGCGGTTCAGCAGGGACCACTGGAAACACCATATATTTT. The chain links TRBV5-4 to TRBJ1-3, with TRBD1 as a possible D gene (5 bases). The CDR3 totals 16 residues. Germline V gives CDR1 SGHNT, CDR2 YYREEE (reference sequence). Trimming took off 4 bases at V and 2 bases at J, with 16 bases between the two ends.

The chain combines TRBV4-1 with TRBJ1-5; 8 bases match TRBD1. Trimming cost V 3 bases and J 4 bases; bases outside gene matches: 5. Germline CDR1 and CDR2: MGHRA and YSYEKL. This CDR3 has 15 residues. The CDR3 region has the DNA TGCGCCAGCAGCCATAGGACAGGGCCTAATCAGCCCCAGCATTTT. It is translated as CASSHRTGPNQPQHF.

This chain links TRBV6-6 with TRBJ1-2; TRBD1 matches 10 bases. CDR1 MNHNY and CDR2 SVGAGI come from the germline V gene (reference sequence). Trimming took 5 bases from V and 8 from J; bases not matched to a gene: 11. The CDR3 is made up of 15 amino acids. The CDR3: CASSTGPGTGEGYTF. In DNA, the CDR3 is TGTGCCAGCAGTACCGGTCCCGGGACAGGGGAAGGCTACACCTTC.

The V gene is TRBV7-9, the J gene TRBJ2-7, with TRBD1 matching 7 bases. Germline-derived CDR1 and CDR2 are SEHNR and FQNEAQ (reference sequence). V dropped 3 bases and J dropped 0; count of bases not matched to a gene: 5. CDR3 length: 15 residues. In DNA form, the CDR3 reads TGTGCCAGCAGCTTCCACAGGGACAGCTCCTACGAGCAGTACTTC. Its protein product is CASSFHRDSSYEQYF.

J is TRBJ2-1 and V is TRBV20-1; the D gene is possibly TRBD2 (5 bases). Trimming shortened V by 5 bases and J by 12 bases, and 14 bases separated the two germline ends. This CDR3 contains 11 residues. The germline gives CDR1 DFQATT, CDR2 SNEGSKA (reference sequence). The CDR3 DNA reads TGCAGTGCTTCGGACTCGCCGCCGCAGTTCTTC. It translates to CSASDSPPQFF.

This chain joins TRBV7-2 and TRBJ2-5, with 7 bases identical to TRBD2. Trimming cost V 5 bases and J 2 bases; bases outside gene matches: 5. Germline V gene sequence: CDR1 SGHTA, CDR2 FQGNSA. The CDR3 is 14 amino acids. CDR3 sequence (DNA): TGTGCCAGCAGCCCCCGGGGGGTTCAAGAGACCCAGTACTTC. This gives the protein CASSPRGVQETQYF.

The chain carries TRBV7-3 and TRBJ1-4, with 7 bases fitting TRBD1. The CDR3 length is 15 residues. CDR1 and CDR2 (germline): SGHTA, FQGTGA. V was pared by 5 bases and J by 5 bases, with 8 bases of the junction left unmatched. For the CDR3, the DNA is TGTGCCAGCAGCACTGACAGGGTGATAAATGAAAAACTGTTTTTT. It codes for CASSTDRVINEKLFF.

This sequence joins TRBV19 and TRBJ2-3; 8 nucleotides align to TRBD2. This CDR3 comprises 16 residues. Germline assignment: CDR1 LNHDA and CDR2 SQIVND (reference sequence). Trimming removed 10 bases from V and 3 bases from J; junction bases left unmatched: 15. CDR3 sequence reads: CATRGGGSGRTDTQYF. DNA of the CDR3: TGTGCCACCCGCGGTGGGGGGAGCGGGAGAACAGATACGCAGTATTTT.

This clone has a handful of counts. This sequence joins TRBV7-9 and TRBJ1-6; D unclear. The CDR3 extends over 14 amino acids. Deletions cut 5 bases from V and 9 bases from J, with 14 bases between. The germline CDR1 and CDR2 sequences are SEHNR and FQNEAQ (reference sequence). The CDR3 loop is CASSLSSEISPLHF. The DNA for the CDR3 is TGTGCCAGCAGCCTGAGTTCAGAAATTTCACCCCTCCACTTT.

J is TRBJ1-2 and V is TRBV5-4; D gene uncertain. This CDR3 has 12 residues. CDR1 is SGHNT and CDR2 is YYREEE in the germline V gene (reference sequence). V was trimmed by 2 bases and J by 7 bases, leaving 9 bases between them. CDR3 residues: CASSFWGGGYTF. CDR3 sequence (DNA): TGTGCCAGCAGCTTTTGGGGTGGTGGCTACACCTTC.

This chain joins TRBV11-3 and TRBJ2-3; perhaps TRBD2 as D (5 bases). Per germline, CDR1 SGHNT and CDR2 YENEEA. V was shortened by 2 bases and J by 3 bases, with 6 bases between the two germline ends. The CDR3 totals 13 residues. The CDR3 region is CASSLRGTDTQYF. As DNA, the CDR3 is TGTGCCAGCAGCTTAAGAGGGACAGATACGCAGTATTTT.

The chain is built from TRBV14 and TRBJ2-3; D perhaps matches TRBD2 (6 bases). This CDR3 spans 17 amino acids. V shed 1 base and J shed 2 bases, with 16 bases lying between them. Germline values: CDR1 SGHDN, CDR2 FVKESK. The CDR3 protein is CASSQVGGRRNTDTQYF. The CDR3 nucleotides are TGTGCCAGCAGCCAAGTGGGGGGACGGAGAAACACAGATACGCAGTATTTT.

This clone was recorded only once. The chain is built from TRBV7-2 and TRBJ2-1, with D unresolved. From germline, CDR1 is SGHTA and CDR2 FQGNSA. V was trimmed by 7 bases and J by 6 bases, leaving 1 base between them. The CDR3 runs to 9 residues. The CDR3 coding sequence is TGTGCCAGCACCAATGAGCAGTTCTTC. Its protein product is CASTNEQFF.